Detailed here is one T cell receptor (beta chain). V shed 1 base and J shed 7 bases, with 16 bases lying between them. Germline-derived CDR1 and CDR2 are SGHVS and FQNEAQ. This CDR3 spans 15 amino acids. The sample originates from a study of blood T cell repertoires in COVID-19. Looking at the study overall: PBMCs, B-cell-depleted T cells, or T cells provided the cDNA or gDNA that made up the material.

As handled by the study authors: Amplification from reference gene primers served as the basis for estimated nucleated cell counts. The assay was immunoSEQ multiplex PCR, and TCRdb's table has in-frame clones only and misses some. V, J and clone size reflect that table, while D and trimming were determined from the DNA. The table lists some 22,000 clones, about nine tenths of them singletons, with about a fifth in the top ten. This chain joins TRBV7-8 and TRBJ1-2, with a weak D call TRBD1 (6 bases). The source of this sequence is a woman of 80 years or more with acute or convalescent COVID-19. Sequencing was done on a sample of peripheral blood. CDR3 nucleotide sequence: TGTGCCAGCAGCTTAGAACCGACAGGCCGTAGTGGCTACACCTTC. It is translated as CASSLEPTGRSGYTF.